A selection of T cell receptor beta chains follows, all from one sample in a study of cytomegalovirus exposure and HLA in healthy donors. Here immunoSEQ multiplex PCR was the method, and the copy in TCRdb shows in-frame clones only, minus some. The sample records fewer than 110,000 clones, 70% to 85% being singletons. The sample comprised PBMCs. Receptors were obtained from a male donor in good health and CMV-seronegative. CDR3s include the opening cysteine and the closing phenylalanine or tryptophan. D genes are given only for firm matches. Some rows have no size entry. The others give once, few or many, or a class for an expanded clone.

CDR3nt: TGTGCCTGGGACAAGTACCAAGAGACCCAGTACTTC
CDR3aa: CAWDKYQETQYF
j_gene: TRBJ2-5
len: 12
abundance: .
d_gene: .
v_gene: TRBV30

CDR3nt: TGTGCCACCAGCAGAGACAGGGGGCAAGAGACCCAGTACTTC
CDR3aa: CATSRDRGQETQYF
j_gene: TRBJ2-5
len: 14
abundance: .
d_gene: TRBD1
v_gene: TRBV15

CDR3nt: TGTGCCAGCAGTGCGACCGGGACAGGGATCTACGAGCAGTACTTC
CDR3aa: CASSATGTGIYEQYF
j_gene: TRBJ2-7
len: 15
abundance: .
d_gene: TRBD1
v_gene: TRBV28

CDR3nt: TGTGCCAGCTTCGGGAAGACAAATGAAAAACTGTTTTTT
CDR3aa: CASFGKTNEKLFF
j_gene: TRBJ1-4
len: 13
abundance: .
d_gene: .
v_gene: TRBV25-1

CDR3nt: TGTGCCAGCAGTTACTCAGGGGACTACGAGCAGTACTTC
CDR3aa: CASSYSGDYEQYF
j_gene: TRBJ2-7
len: 13
abundance: .
d_gene: .
v_gene: TRBV6-5

CDR3nt: TGTGCCAGCAGCCTTGGACTAGCGGGGAGTAGCACAGATACGCAGTATTTT
CDR3aa: CASSLGLAGSSTDTQYF
j_gene: TRBJ2-3
len: 17
abundance: few
d_gene: TRBD2
v_gene: TRBV9

CDR3nt: TGTGCCAGCAGCTTGGGCGCCCTTGGAGATACGCAGTATTTT
CDR3aa: CASSLGALGDTQYF
j_gene: TRBJ2-3
len: 14
abundance: few
d_gene: .
v_gene: TRBV5-5

CDR3nt: TGTGCCAGCAGCTTTTGGACTAGCGGGAGCCGCGAGCAGTACTTC
CDR3aa: CASSFWTSGSREQYF
j_gene: TRBJ2-7
len: 15
abundance: .
d_gene: TRBD2
v_gene: TRBV5-6

CDR3nt: TGTGCCAGCAGTCCGATTATGGGGGGGAACTGGAACTTTGAAGCTTTCTTT
CDR3aa: CASSPIMGGNWNFEAFF
j_gene: TRBJ1-1
len: 17
abundance: .
d_gene: .
v_gene: TRBV28

CDR3nt: TGTGCCAGCAGCTTAGCGCGACAGGGATTTGAAGGCTACACCTTC
CDR3aa: CASSLARQGFEGYTF
j_gene: TRBJ1-2
len: 15
abundance: .
d_gene: TRBD1
v_gene: TRBV7-9

CDR3nt: TGTGCCTGGATTCTAAGTCCATCAAACACTGAAGCTTTCTTT
CDR3aa: CAWILSPSNTEAFF
j_gene: TRBJ1-1
len: 14
abundance: .
d_gene: .
v_gene: TRBV30

CDR3nt: TGTGCCAGCAGCTGGGGGGAACAGTTCTCCTACAATGAGCAGTTCTTC
CDR3aa: CASSWGEQFSYNEQFF
j_gene: TRBJ2-1
len: 16
abundance: .
d_gene: .
v_gene: TRBV5-4

CDR3nt: TGTGCGCAAGACAGGGGTTCTAGATACGAGCAGTACTTC
CDR3aa: CAQDRGSRYEQYF
j_gene: TRBJ2-7
len: 13
abundance: .
d_gene: TRBD1
v_gene: TRBV30

CDR3nt: TGCGCCAGCAGCTTGGAAGCCTCCAGGACAGATACGCAGTATTTT
CDR3aa: CASSLEASRTDTQYF
j_gene: TRBJ2-3
len: 15
abundance: few
d_gene: .
v_gene: TRBV5-1

CDR3nt: TGTGCCAGCAGTATTAGCGGGAGTACCTACAATGAGCAGTTCTTC
CDR3aa: CASSISGSTYNEQFF
j_gene: TRBJ2-1
len: 15
abundance: .
d_gene: TRBD2
v_gene: TRBV6-4

CDR3nt: TGTGCCAGCAGGCCGGGACAACACTACGAGCAGTACTTC
CDR3aa: CASRPGQHYEQYF
j_gene: TRBJ2-7
len: 13
abundance: once
d_gene: .
v_gene: TRBV2

CDR3nt: TGTGCCAGCAGCCCCTCTGACAGGGGTGGGGAAAAACTGTTTTTT
CDR3aa: CASSPSDRGGEKLFF
j_gene: TRBJ1-4
len: 15
abundance: .
d_gene: TRBD1
v_gene: TRBV2

CDR3nt: TGTGCCAGCAGTGGTACTTTCGGGGAGCCCCAGCATTTT
CDR3aa: CASSGTFGEPQHF
j_gene: TRBJ1-5
len: 13
abundance: .
d_gene: .
v_gene: TRBV6-1

CDR3nt: TGCAGCGTCGCTACGGGACAGGGCACAGATACGCAGTATTTT
CDR3aa: CSVATGQGTDTQYF
j_gene: TRBJ2-3
len: 14
abundance: .
d_gene: TRBD1
v_gene: TRBV29-1

CDR3nt: TGTGCCAGCTCACCAGGTTTGTCTAGCGGGAAGAATCACAATGAGCAGTTCTTC
CDR3aa: CASSPGLSSGKNHNEQFF
j_gene: TRBJ2-1
len: 18
abundance: .
d_gene: TRBD2
v_gene: TRBV18

CDR3nt: TGTGCCACCAGCAAAACTGGGACAGGGGGCGAAAGGACCTTGTATGGCTACACCTTC
CDR3aa: CATSKTGTGGERTLYGYTF
j_gene: TRBJ1-2
len: 19
abundance: .
d_gene: TRBD1
v_gene: TRBV15

CDR3nt: TGTGCCAGCAGCTTAGCCCGCCTACTAAGGACAGGGCACTACGAGCAGTACTTC
CDR3aa: CASSLARLLRTGHYEQYF
j_gene: TRBJ2-7
len: 18
abundance: few
d_gene: TRBD1
v_gene: TRBV7-9

CDR3nt: TGTGCCAGCAACCCAAACACTGGACAGGGGTACGAGCAGTACTTC
CDR3aa: CASNPNTGQGYEQYF
j_gene: TRBJ2-7
len: 15
abundance: .
d_gene: TRBD1
v_gene: TRBV7-9

CDR3nt: TGTGCCAGCAGCTTGGGCGGCACCGAAGAGACCCAGTACTTC
CDR3aa: CASSLGGTEETQYF
j_gene: TRBJ2-5
len: 14
abundance: once
d_gene: .
v_gene: TRBV5-6

CDR3nt: TGTGCCAGCGTAGGGGAAGCGGGACGGACAGATACGCAGTATTTT
CDR3aa: CASVGEAGRTDTQYF
j_gene: TRBJ2-3
len: 15
abundance: .
d_gene: TRBD2
v_gene: TRBV11-2

CDR3nt: TGTGCCAGCGCCATCCCGGGACTAGCGGACTACGAGCAGTACTTC
CDR3aa: CASAIPGLADYEQYF
j_gene: TRBJ2-7
len: 15
abundance: .
d_gene: TRBD2
v_gene: TRBV27

CDR3nt: TGCAGCGTTGAAGTTCGGACAGACGAGCAGTTCTTC
CDR3aa: CSVEVRTDEQFF
j_gene: TRBJ2-1
len: 12
abundance: few
d_gene: .
v_gene: TRBV29-1

CDR3nt: TGTGCCTGGACCCAGCCGGGACAGGGGAATAATGGCTACACCTTC
CDR3aa: CAWTQPGQGNNGYTF
j_gene: TRBJ1-2
len: 15
abundance: .
d_gene: TRBD1
v_gene: TRBV30

CDR3nt: TGTGCCAGCAGCCTGAAGGGGGGGAGGGCGGTCTACGAGCAGTACTTC
CDR3aa: CASSLKGGRAVYEQYF
j_gene: TRBJ2-7
len: 16
abundance: .
d_gene: .
v_gene: TRBV11-3

CDR3nt: TGTGCCAGCAGCTCCGTTGGAAACACCATATATTTT
CDR3aa: CASSSVGNTIYF
j_gene: TRBJ1-3
len: 12
abundance: .
d_gene: .
v_gene: TRBV28

CDR3nt: TGTGCCAGCAGCGGAACGGGGGTGTCCTACGAGCAGTACTTC
CDR3aa: CASSGTGVSYEQYF
j_gene: TRBJ2-7
len: 14
abundance: .
d_gene: .
v_gene: TRBV9

CDR3nt: TGTGCCAGCAGCTTGCTGGAGGGGTTCAACGAGCAGTACTTC
CDR3aa: CASSLLEGFNEQYF
j_gene: TRBJ2-7
len: 14
abundance: .
d_gene: .
v_gene: TRBV5-8

CDR3nt: TGCGCCAGCAGCTTCAGTCTAGCGGGCACCGGGGAGCTGTTTTTT
CDR3aa: CASSFSLAGTGELFF
j_gene: TRBJ2-2
len: 15
abundance: .
d_gene: TRBD2
v_gene: TRBV5-1

CDR3nt: TGTGCCAGCAGCTTAGTTGGGCCCCTGGCAGATACGCAGTATTTT
CDR3aa: CASSLVGPLADTQYF
j_gene: TRBJ2-3
len: 15
abundance: .
d_gene: .
v_gene: TRBV7-2

CDR3nt: TGTGCCACCAGCAGCCGGGACTTTTACAATGAGCAGTTCTTC
CDR3aa: CATSSRDFYNEQFF
j_gene: TRBJ2-1
len: 14
abundance: .
d_gene: .
v_gene: TRBV15

CDR3nt: TGTGCCAGCAGTTCGCCATACAGGGTTCATGCTTTCTTT
CDR3aa: CASSSPYRVHAFF
j_gene: TRBJ1-1
len: 13
abundance: .
d_gene: .
v_gene: TRBV28

CDR3nt: TGTGCCAGCAGCGCTACAGGGTCCGGGGAGCTGTTTTTT
CDR3aa: CASSATGSGELFF
j_gene: TRBJ2-2
len: 13
abundance: .
d_gene: .
v_gene: TRBV7-9

CDR3nt: TGCGCCAGCAGCTCCACGACAGGAATGAACACTGAAGCTTTCTTT
CDR3aa: CASSSTTGMNTEAFF
j_gene: TRBJ1-1
len: 15
abundance: few
d_gene: .
v_gene: TRBV5-1

CDR3nt: TGCGCCAGCAGCCAACATCCTGGCAGGGGGTACGAGCAGTACTTC
CDR3aa: CASSQHPGRGYEQYF
j_gene: TRBJ2-7
len: 15
abundance: .
d_gene: TRBD1
v_gene: TRBV4-1

CDR3nt: TGTGCCACCAGCAGGGCCGACAGGGTCCCCGACAAAAACATTCAGTACTTC
CDR3aa: CATSRADRVPDKNIQYF
j_gene: TRBJ2-4
len: 17
abundance: .
d_gene: TRBD1
v_gene: TRBV15

CDR3nt: TGTGCCAGCTCTAAAACACCGGACAGGGGGCTCGTCGAGCAGTACTTC
CDR3aa: CASSKTPDRGLVEQYF
j_gene: TRBJ2-7
len: 16
abundance: .
d_gene: TRBD1
v_gene: TRBV6-6

CDR3nt: TGCGCCAGCAGCTTGGAGAGTTATGGCTACACCTTC
CDR3aa: CASSLESYGYTF
j_gene: TRBJ1-2
len: 12
abundance: .
d_gene: .
v_gene: TRBV5-1

CDR3nt: TGTGCCAGCAGCTTGACAGGGACCTACGAGCAGTACTTC
CDR3aa: CASSLTGTYEQYF
j_gene: TRBJ2-7
len: 13
abundance: .
d_gene: .
v_gene: TRBV5-4

CDR3nt: TGTGCCAGCTCACCTACCGGCTCAGGGGGAAACACTGAAGCTTTCTTT
CDR3aa: CASSPTGSGGNTEAFF
j_gene: TRBJ1-1
len: 16
abundance: .
d_gene: TRBD1
v_gene: TRBV18

CDR3nt: TGCGCCAGCGGCCCGCCACAGGGGAACACTGAAGCTTTCTTT
CDR3aa: CASGPPQGNTEAFF
j_gene: TRBJ1-1
len: 14
abundance: once
d_gene: .
v_gene: TRBV4-1

CDR3nt: TGCAGCGTAGATACCGCGCGCGAGCAGTACTTC
CDR3aa: CSVDTAREQYF
j_gene: TRBJ2-7
len: 11
abundance: .
d_gene: .
v_gene: TRBV29-1

CDR3nt: TGCAGCGCTATATTACAGACTAGCGGAAGCGCATTTTACAATGAGCAGTTCTTC
CDR3aa: CSAILQTSGSAFYNEQFF
j_gene: TRBJ2-1
len: 18
abundance: .
d_gene: TRBD2
v_gene: TRBV29-1

CDR3nt: TGTGCCAGCTCACGGGACAGGGAGAACACTGAAGCTTTCTTT
CDR3aa: CASSRDRENTEAFF
j_gene: TRBJ1-1
len: 14
abundance: .
d_gene: TRBD1
v_gene: TRBV18

CDR3nt: TGCGCCAGCAGCCAAGATGGGCAAGGAGGGCATCAGCCCCAGCATTTT
CDR3aa: CASSQDGQGGHQPQHF
j_gene: TRBJ1-5
len: 16
abundance: once
d_gene: .
v_gene: TRBV4-1

CDR3nt: TGTGCCAGTGGCTTTTCGTGGCATGAAAAACTGTTTTTT
CDR3aa: CASGFSWHEKLFF
j_gene: TRBJ1-4
len: 13
abundance: .
d_gene: .
v_gene: TRBV19

CDR3nt: TGTGCCAGCAGTACCGGGTCCGGCGGTCAGCCCCAGCATTTT
CDR3aa: CASSTGSGGQPQHF
j_gene: TRBJ1-5
len: 14
abundance: .
d_gene: .
v_gene: TRBV9

CDR3nt: TGCGCCAGCAGCCTAGGGGGGGACGAGCAGTACTTC
CDR3aa: CASSLGGDEQYF
j_gene: TRBJ2-7
len: 12
abundance: .
d_gene: .
v_gene: TRBV10-1

CDR3nt: TGTGCCACCAGCAGAAAGGACAGGAGCAATCAGCCCCAGCATTTT
CDR3aa: CATSRKDRSNQPQHF
j_gene: TRBJ1-5
len: 15
abundance: .
d_gene: TRBD1
v_gene: TRBV15

CDR3nt: TGTGCCATCAGTTTCCGGGAGGACGGCGAGCAGTACTTC
CDR3aa: CAISFREDGEQYF
j_gene: TRBJ2-7
len: 13
abundance: .
d_gene: TRBD2
v_gene: TRBV10-3